This T cell receptor beta chain was identified during a study of shared clonotypes between healthy human individuals. Study-level findings and limits: Having only a few donors restricted how much genetic and exposure-history diversity was captured. Larger estimated richness was generally recorded for naive subsets relative to memory subsets. An effect of sequencing depth on clonotype sharing among donors was expected.

The CDR3 runs to 13 residues. V was shortened by 5 bases and J by 12 bases, with 17 bases between the two germline ends. Per the germline V gene, CDR1 is SGHVS and CDR2 is FNYEAQ. CD45RO-negative cells were positively selected for CCR7, leaving out terminally differentiated effector memory CD45RA+ cells. In the case of this clone: The antigen remains unidentified.

Here immunoSEQ multiplex PCR was the method, and the copy in TCRdb shows in-frame clones only, minus some. The sample lists hundreds of thousands of clones, 80% to 95% occurring once. Sequenced: naive CD8+ T cells sorted from blood. The origin of this receptor is a man aged 30 to 45 in good health. V is TRBV7-6 and J is TRBJ2-1; D not resolved. The CDR3 protein is CASSPSGLEWQFF. Written as DNA, the CDR3 is TGTGCCAGCAGCCCTTCCGGCCTGGAATGGCAGTTCTTC. Full variable domain (missing parts from reference TRBV7-6 and TRBJ2-1): GAGVSQSPRYKVTKRGQDVALRCDPISGHVSLYWYRQALGQGPEFLTYFNYEAQQDKSGLPNDRFSAERPEGSISTLTIQRTEQRDSAMYRCASSPSGLEWQFFGPGTRLTVL.